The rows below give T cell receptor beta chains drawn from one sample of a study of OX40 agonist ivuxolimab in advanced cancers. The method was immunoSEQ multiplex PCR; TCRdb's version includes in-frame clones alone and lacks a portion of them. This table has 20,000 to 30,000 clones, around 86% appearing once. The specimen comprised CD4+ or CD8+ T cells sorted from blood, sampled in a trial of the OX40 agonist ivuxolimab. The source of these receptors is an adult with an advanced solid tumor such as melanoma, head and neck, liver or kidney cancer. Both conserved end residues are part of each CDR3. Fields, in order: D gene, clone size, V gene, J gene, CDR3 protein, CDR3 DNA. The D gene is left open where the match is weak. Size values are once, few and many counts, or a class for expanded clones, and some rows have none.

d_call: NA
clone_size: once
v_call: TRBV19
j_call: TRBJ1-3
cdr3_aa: CASIEGAGSGNTIYF
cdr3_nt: TGTGCCAGTATTGAAGGGGCCGGCTCTGGAAACACCATATATTTT

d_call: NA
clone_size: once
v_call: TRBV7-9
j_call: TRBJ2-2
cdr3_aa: CASSLPTNTGELFF
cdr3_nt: TGTGCCAGCAGCTTGCCAACGAACACCGGGGAGCTGTTTTTT

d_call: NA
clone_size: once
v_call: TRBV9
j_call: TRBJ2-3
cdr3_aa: CASSVVGGTDTQYF
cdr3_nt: TGTGCCAGCAGCGTAGTTGGTGGCACAGATACGCAGTATTTT

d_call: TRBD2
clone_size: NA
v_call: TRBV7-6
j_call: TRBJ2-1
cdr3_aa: CASSPGLAGIYEQFF
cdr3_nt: TGTGCCAGCAGCCCAGGACTAGCGGGAATCTATGAGCAGTTCTTC

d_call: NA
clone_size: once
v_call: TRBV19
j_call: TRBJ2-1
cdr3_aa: CASTGGLEQFF
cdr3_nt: TGTGCCAGTACGGGGGGCCTTGAGCAGTTCTTC

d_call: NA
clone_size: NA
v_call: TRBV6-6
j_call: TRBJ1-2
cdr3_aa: CASSLGEVRVYGYTF
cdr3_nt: TGTGCCAGCAGTCTCGGGGAAGTGAGGGTCTATGGCTACACCTTC

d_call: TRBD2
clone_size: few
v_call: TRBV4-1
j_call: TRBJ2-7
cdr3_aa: CASSQGGGSYEQYF
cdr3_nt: TGCGCCAGCAGCCAAGGGGGGGGAAGCTACGAGCAGTACTTC

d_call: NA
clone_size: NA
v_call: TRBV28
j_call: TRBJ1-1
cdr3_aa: CASSPTGPPEAFF
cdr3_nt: TGTGCCAGCAGTCCAACAGGCCCCCCTGAAGCTTTCTTT

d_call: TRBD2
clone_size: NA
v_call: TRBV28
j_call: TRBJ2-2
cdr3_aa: CASSFTSGGNTGELFF
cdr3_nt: TGTGCCAGCAGTTTTACTAGCGGGGGGAACACCGGGGAGCTGTTTTTT

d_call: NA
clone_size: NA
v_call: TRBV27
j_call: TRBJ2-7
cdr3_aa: CASSLQVSYEQYF
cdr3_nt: TGTGCCAGCAGTCTCCAGGTTTCCTACGAGCAGTACTTC

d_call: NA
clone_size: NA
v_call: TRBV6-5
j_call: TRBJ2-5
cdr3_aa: CARTQGGQPQETQYF
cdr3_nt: TGTGCCAGGACTCAGGGGGGACAGCCTCAAGAGACCCAGTACTTC

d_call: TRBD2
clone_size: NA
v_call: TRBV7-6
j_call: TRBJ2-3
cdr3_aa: CASSFGTPLAGDTDTQYF
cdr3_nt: TGTGCCAGCAGCTTCGGGACCCCACTAGCGGGAGACACAGATACGCAGTATTTT

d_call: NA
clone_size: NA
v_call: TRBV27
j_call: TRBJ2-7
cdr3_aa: CASRAYEQYF
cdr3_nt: TGTGCCAGCAGGGCCTACGAGCAGTACTTC

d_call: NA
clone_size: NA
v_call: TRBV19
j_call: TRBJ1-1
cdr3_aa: CASSMSDGTEAFF
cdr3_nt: TGTGCCAGTAGTATGAGTGACGGCACTGAAGCTTTCTTT

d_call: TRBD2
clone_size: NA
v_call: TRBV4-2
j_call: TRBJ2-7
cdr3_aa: CASSQETSGMSYEQYF
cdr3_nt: TGTGCCAGCAGCCAAGAAACTAGCGGGATGAGCTACGAGCAGTACTTC

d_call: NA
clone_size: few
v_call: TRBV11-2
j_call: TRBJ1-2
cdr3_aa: CAIRGMDRPYGYTF
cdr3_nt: TGTGCCATCAGGGGTATGGACCGACCCTATGGCTACACCTTC

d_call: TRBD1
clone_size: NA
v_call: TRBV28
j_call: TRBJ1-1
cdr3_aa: CASSLGTGTDEAFF
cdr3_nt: TGTGCCAGCAGTTTGGGGACAGGGACGGATGAAGCTTTCTTT

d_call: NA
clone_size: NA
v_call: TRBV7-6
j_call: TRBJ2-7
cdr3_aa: CASSLGDFLEQYF
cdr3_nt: TGTGCCAGCAGCTTAGGGGACTTTCTCGAGCAGTACTTC

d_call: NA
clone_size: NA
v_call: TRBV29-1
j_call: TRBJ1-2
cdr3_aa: CSVTGLFEGYGYTF
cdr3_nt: TGCAGCGTCACGGGCCTTTTCGAGGGGTATGGCTACACCTTC

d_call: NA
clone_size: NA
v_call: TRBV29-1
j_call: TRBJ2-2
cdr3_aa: CSGVTANTGELFF
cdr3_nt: TGCAGCGGCGTGACAGCGAACACCGGGGAGCTGTTTTTT

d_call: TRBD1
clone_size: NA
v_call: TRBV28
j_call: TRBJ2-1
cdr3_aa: CASSYRGQYNEQFF
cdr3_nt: TGTGCCAGCAGTTACAGGGGGCAGTACAATGAGCAGTTCTTC

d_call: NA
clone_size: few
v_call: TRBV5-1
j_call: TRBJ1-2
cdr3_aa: CASSFGYGYTF
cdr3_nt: TGCGCCAGCAGCTTTGGCTATGGCTACACCTTC

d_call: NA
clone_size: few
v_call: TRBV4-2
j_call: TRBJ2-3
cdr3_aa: CASSLSTDTQYF
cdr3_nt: TGTGCCAGCAGCCTTAGCACAGATACGCAGTATTTT

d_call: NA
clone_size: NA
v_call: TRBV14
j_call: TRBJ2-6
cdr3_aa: CASSQEGGPGANVLTF
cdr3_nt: TGTGCCAGCAGCCAAGAAGGGGGGCCTGGGGCCAACGTCCTGACTTTC

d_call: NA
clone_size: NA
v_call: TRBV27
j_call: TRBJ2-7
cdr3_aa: CASSSSAGEQYF
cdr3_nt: TGTGCCAGCAGTTCATCTGCGGGGGAGCAGTACTTC

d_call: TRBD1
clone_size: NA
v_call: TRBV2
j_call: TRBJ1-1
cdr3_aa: CASRTWDRDNPEAFF
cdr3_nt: TGTGCCAGCAGGACTTGGGACAGGGATAACCCTGAAGCTTTCTTT

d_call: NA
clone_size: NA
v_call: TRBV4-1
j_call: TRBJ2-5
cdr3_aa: CASSHPDRGAQETQYF
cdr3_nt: TGCGCCAGCAGCCACCCGGACCGAGGGGCACAAGAGACCCAGTACTTC

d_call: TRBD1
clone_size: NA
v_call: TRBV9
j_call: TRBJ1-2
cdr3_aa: CASSDGTGGKSDYGYTF
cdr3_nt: TGTGCCAGCAGCGACGGGACAGGGGGCAAGTCGGACTATGGCTACACCTTC

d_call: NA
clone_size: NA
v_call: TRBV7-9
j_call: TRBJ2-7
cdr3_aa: CASSLGQSEQYF
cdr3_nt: TGTGCCAGCAGCTTAGGGCAGTCTGAGCAGTACTTC

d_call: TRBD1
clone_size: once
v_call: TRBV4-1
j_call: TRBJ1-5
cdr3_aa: CASSQLTGVGQPQHF
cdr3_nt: TGCGCCAGCAGCCAGCTTACAGGGGTAGGACAGCCCCAGCATTTT

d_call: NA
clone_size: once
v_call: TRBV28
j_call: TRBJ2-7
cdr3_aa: CASSSVSRYEQYF
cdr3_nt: TGTGCCAGCAGTTCTGTTAGCCGTTACGAGCAGTACTTC

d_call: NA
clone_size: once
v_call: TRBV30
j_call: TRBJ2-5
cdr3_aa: CAWSPGTLRYF
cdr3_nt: TGTGCCTGGAGCCCTGGGACTCTTAGGTACTTC

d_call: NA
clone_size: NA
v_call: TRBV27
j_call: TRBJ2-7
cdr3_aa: CASSLGPSYEQYF
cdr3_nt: TGTGCCAGCAGTTTGGGGCCCTCCTACGAGCAGTACTTC

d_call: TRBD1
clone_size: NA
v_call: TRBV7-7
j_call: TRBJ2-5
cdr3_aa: CASSSWDRGSETQYF
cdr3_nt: TGTGCCAGCAGCTCGTGGGACAGGGGCTCGGAGACCCAGTACTTC

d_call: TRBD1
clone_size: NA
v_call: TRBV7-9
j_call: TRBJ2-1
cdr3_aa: CASSRGQGAWNEQFF
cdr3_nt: TGTGCCAGCAGCCGGGGACAGGGGGCGTGGAATGAGCAGTTCTTC

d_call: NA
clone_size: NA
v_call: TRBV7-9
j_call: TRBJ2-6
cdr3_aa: CASSLAVPDLSGANVLTF
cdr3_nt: TGTGCCAGCAGCTTAGCGGTGCCAGATCTCTCTGGGGCCAACGTCCTGACTTTC

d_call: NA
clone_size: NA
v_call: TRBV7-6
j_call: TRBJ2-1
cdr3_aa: CASSLSQDEQFF
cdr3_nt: TGTGCCAGCAGCTTAAGTCAAGATGAGCAGTTCTTC

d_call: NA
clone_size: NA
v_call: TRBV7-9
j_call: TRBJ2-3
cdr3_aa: CASSLAVRDTQYF
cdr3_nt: TGTGCCAGCAGCTTAGCGGTTAGAGATACGCAGTATTTT

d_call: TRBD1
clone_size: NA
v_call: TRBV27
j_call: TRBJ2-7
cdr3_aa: CASSHGTGGIHEQYF
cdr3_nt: TGTGCCAGCAGTCACGGGACAGGGGGTATCCACGAGCAGTACTTC

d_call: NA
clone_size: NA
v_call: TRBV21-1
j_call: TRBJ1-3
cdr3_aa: CASSKARGQGDKSSGNTIYF
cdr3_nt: TGTGCCAGCAGCAAAGCGAGGGGACAGGGAGACAAAAGCTCTGGAAACACCATATATTTT

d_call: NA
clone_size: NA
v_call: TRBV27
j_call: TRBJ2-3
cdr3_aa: CASSLGRDTQYF
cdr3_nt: TGTGCCAGCAGTTTAGGTCGGGATACGCAGTATTTT

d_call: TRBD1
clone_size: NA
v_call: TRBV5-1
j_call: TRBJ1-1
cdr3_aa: CASSLTGVNTEAFF
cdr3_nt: TGCGCCAGCAGCTTAACAGGGGTGAACACTGAAGCTTTCTTT

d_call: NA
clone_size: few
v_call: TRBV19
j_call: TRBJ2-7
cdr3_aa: CASSITTSYEQYF
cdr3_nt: TGTGCCAGTAGTATAACAACCTCCTACGAGCAGTACTTC

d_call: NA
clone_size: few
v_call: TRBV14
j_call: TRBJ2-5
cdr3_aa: CASSHGETQYF
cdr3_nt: TGTGCCAGCAGCCACGGGGAGACCCAGTACTTC

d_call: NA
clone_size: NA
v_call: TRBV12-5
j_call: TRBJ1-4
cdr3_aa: CASGLLVGAPDEKLFF
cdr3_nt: TGTGCTAGTGGTTTGTTGGTGGGGGCTCCGGATGAAAAACTGTTTTTT

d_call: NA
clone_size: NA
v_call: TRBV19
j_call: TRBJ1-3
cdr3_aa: CASSMGSSGNTIYF
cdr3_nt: TGTGCCAGTAGTATGGGGAGCTCTGGAAACACCATATATTTT

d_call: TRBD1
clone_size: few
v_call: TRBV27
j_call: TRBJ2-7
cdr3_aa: CASSPGQGNEQYF
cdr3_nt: TGTGCCAGCAGTCCGGGACAGGGGAATGAGCAGTACTTC

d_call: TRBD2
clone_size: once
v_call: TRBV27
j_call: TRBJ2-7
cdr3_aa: CASSPRGASTYEQYF
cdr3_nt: TGTGCCAGCAGTCCGCGGGGGGCTTCAACCTACGAGCAGTACTTC

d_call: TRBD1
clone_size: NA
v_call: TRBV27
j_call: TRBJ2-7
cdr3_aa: CASSRDSTYEQYF
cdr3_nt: TGTGCCAGCAGCCGGGACAGTACCTACGAGCAGTACTTC

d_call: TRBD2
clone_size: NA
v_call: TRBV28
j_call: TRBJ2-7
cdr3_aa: CASSPPGLAIEQYF
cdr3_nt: TGTGCCAGCAGTCCCCCGGGACTAGCTATCGAGCAGTACTTC

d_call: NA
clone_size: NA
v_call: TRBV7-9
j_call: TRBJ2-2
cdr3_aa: CASSLLEISANTGELFF
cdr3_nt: TGTGCCAGCAGCTTATTGGAGATTAGCGCGAACACCGGGGAGCTGTTTTTT

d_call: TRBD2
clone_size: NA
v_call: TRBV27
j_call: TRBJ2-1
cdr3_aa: CASSLGGSYNEQFF
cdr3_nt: TGTGCCAGCAGTTTGGGGGGGTCGTACAATGAGCAGTTCTTC

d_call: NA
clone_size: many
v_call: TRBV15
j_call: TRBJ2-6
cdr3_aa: CATSRDRGTGANVLTF
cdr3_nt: TGTGCCACCAGCAGAGATAGGGGTACTGGGGCCAACGTCCTGACTTTC

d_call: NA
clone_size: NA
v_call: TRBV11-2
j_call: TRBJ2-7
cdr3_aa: CASTNTREQYF
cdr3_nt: TGTGCCAGCACCAACACACGTGAGCAGTACTTC